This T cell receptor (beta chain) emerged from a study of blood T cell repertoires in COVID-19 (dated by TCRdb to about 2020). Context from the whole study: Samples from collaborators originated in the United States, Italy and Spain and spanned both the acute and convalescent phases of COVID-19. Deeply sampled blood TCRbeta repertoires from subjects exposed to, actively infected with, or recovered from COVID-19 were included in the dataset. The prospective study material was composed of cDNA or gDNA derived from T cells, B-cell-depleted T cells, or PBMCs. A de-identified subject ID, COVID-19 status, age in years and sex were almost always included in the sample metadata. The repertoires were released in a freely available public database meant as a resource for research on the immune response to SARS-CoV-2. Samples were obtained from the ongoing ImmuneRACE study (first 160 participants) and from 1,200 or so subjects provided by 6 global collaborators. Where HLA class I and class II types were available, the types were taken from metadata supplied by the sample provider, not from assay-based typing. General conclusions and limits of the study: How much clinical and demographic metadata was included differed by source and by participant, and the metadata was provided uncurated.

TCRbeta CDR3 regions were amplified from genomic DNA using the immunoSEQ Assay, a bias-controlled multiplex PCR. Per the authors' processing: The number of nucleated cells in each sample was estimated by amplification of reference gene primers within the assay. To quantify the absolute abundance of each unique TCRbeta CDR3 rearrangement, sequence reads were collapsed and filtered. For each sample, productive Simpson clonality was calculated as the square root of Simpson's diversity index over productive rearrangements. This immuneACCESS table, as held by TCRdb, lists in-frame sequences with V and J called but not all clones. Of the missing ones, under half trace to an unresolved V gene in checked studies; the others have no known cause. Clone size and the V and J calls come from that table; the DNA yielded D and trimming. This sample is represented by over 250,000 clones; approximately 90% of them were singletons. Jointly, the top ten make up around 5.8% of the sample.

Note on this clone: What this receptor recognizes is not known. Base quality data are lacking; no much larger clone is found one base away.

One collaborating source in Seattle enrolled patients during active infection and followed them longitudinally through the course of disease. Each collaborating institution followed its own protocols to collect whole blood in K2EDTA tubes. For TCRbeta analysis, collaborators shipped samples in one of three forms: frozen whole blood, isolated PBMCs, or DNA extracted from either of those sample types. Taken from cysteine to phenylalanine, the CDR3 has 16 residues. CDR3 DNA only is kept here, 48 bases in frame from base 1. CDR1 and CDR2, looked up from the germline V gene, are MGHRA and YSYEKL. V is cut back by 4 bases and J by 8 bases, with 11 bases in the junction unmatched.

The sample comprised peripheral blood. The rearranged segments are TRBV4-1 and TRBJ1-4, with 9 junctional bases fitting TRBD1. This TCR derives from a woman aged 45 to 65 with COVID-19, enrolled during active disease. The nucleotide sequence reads TGCGCCAGCAGCCGACCCGGGACAGGGATTGTCGAAAAACTGTTTTTT. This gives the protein CASSRPGTGIVEKLFF.